The 27 T cell receptor beta chains below were found in one sample sequenced in a study of blood T cell repertoires in COVID-19. Only in-frame clones appear in the TCRdb table, and some are missing; sequencing was by immunoSEQ multiplex PCR. Of a few hundred thousand clones in the sample, 75% to 90% were seen once. Sequencing used PBMCs or T cells enriched from blood (not recorded which). Receptors originate from a man aged 30 to 45 who had recovered from COVID-19.

The chain joins TRBV6-1 to TRBJ2-7; 7 nucleotides align to TRBD2. Looked up from germline, CDR1 is MNHNS and CDR2 is SASEGT. J gave up 4 bases and V 2 bases, and 8 bases lay outside the gene matches. The CDR3 totals 15 residues. The CDR3 bases are TGTGCCAGCAGTGAATATGGGGGGGGTAGGTACGAGCAGTACTTC. Translating it yields CASSEYGGGRYEQYF.

This sequence joins TRBV30 and TRBJ1-5, with D unclear. This CDR3 comprises 13 residues. V was clipped by 0 bases and J by 8 bases, with 11 bases between them. Per germline, CDR1 GTSNPN and CDR2 SVGIG (reference sequence). The CDR3: CAWSVMGHEPQHF. CDR3 DNA: TGTGCCTGGAGTGTTATGGGCCATGAGCCCCAGCATTTT.

This chain links TRBV18 with TRBJ1-5; 7 bases are a match to TRBD1. Germline CDR1 and CDR2: KGHSH and LQKENI. The CDR3 extends over 15 amino acids. The V segment lost 0 bases and the J segment 4 bases; nucleotides outside the gene matches: 3. The CDR3 is CASSPPGQKNQPQHF. Written as DNA, the CDR3 is TGTGCCAGCTCACCACCGGGACAGAAGAATCAGCCCCAGCATTTT.

Of note for this clone: One junction end does not reproduce the germline sequence, and a read error may be involved. The chain couples TRBV7-7 to TRBJ2-3, with TRBD2 matching over 13 bases. The CDR3 spans 15 residues. CDR1 SSHAT and CDR2 FNYEAQ come from the germline V gene (reference sequence). CDR3 sequence: CASSQGLAGTDTQYF. Written as DNA, the CDR3 is TGTGCTAGCAGCCAGGGACTAGCGGGGACAGATACGCAGTATTTT.

This chain links TRBV27 with TRBJ1-2; D is perhaps TRBD1 (6 bases). The V and J ends lost 3 bases and 6 bases respectively, with 11 bases between them. The germline V gene has CDR1 MNHEY and CDR2 SMNVEV (reference sequence). The CDR3 is made up of 13 amino acids. The CDR3 coding sequence is TGTGCCAGCAGTTTTTTCAGGGGCCATGGCTACACCTTC. Its translation: CASSFFRGHGYTF.

The rearrangement joins TRBV3-1 (or the pseudogene TRBV3-2) to TRBJ2-7, with 7 bases identical to TRBD1. This CDR3 has 15 amino acids. Germline CDR1 reads LGHDT; CDR2 reads YNNKEL (reference sequence). V trimming: 0 bases; J trimming: 5 bases; junction bases outside the gene matches: 7. CDR3 DNA: TGTGCCAGCAGCCAAGAGGGGACAGATTTGGACGAGCAGTACTTC. As protein: CASSQEGTDLDEQYF.

The V and J genes are TRBV4-1 and TRBJ2-3; D ambiguous. The ends were cut back, 1 base at V and 3 bases at J, with 11 bases in the middle. The CDR3 has 15 amino acids. Germline V lookup: CDR1 MGHRA, CDR2 YSYEKL. The CDR3 region is CASSQVSTQTDTQYF. The CDR3, as DNA: TGCGCCAGCAGCCAAGTGTCAACGCAGACAGATACGCAGTATTTT.

The rearrangement joins TRBV2 to TRBJ1-1; possible D gene TRBD1, 6 bases. With 7 bases removed from V and 7 bases from J, the gap between germline ends came to 10 bases. The CDR3 runs 11 residues. CDR1 is SNHLY and CDR2 is FYNNEI in the germline V gene. As DNA, the CDR3 is TGTGCCAGCATGGTGGACAGTGAAGCTTTCTTT. It translates to CASMVDSEAFF.

CDR3 sequence: CASSLTVTNTGELFF. The CDR3 coding sequence is TGCGCCAGCAGCTTGACAGTTACGAACACCGGGGAGCTGTTTTTT. The chain has TRBV5-1 and TRBJ2-2, with D hard to call. This CDR3 has 15 residues. V lost 1 base to trimming and J lost 0 bases, with 7 bases between them. Germline V lookup: CDR1 SGHRS, CDR2 YFSETQ.

This clone came up once. Different DNA sequences within this sample yield the same CDR3. The V call is TRBV6-5, the J call TRBJ2-1; D perhaps matches TRBD2 (6 bases). V was pared by 3 bases and J by 3 bases, with 9 bases between. The length of the CDR3 is 14 residues. Germline lookup yields CDR1 MNHEY and CDR2 SVGAGI. CDR3 region: CASSYGTGYNEQFF. In DNA, the CDR3 is TGTGCCAGCAGTTATGGGACTGGCTACAATGAGCAGTTCTTC.

The V and J genes are TRBV27 and TRBJ1-5, with D hard to call. Germline loops: CDR1 MNHEY, CDR2 SMNVEV (reference sequence). This CDR3 is 14 amino acids long. V gave up 5 bases and J gave up 0 bases, with 8 bases separating them. The CDR3 spells CASSRTVSNQPQHF. In DNA, the CDR3 is TGTGCCAGCAGTCGAACTGTTAGCAATCAGCCCCAGCATTTT.

The chain uses TRBV19 and TRBJ1-5; D gene ambiguous. In germline, CDR1 is LNHDA, CDR2 SQIVND (reference sequence). Trimming stripped 7 bases from V and 2 bases from J, with 18 bases between. The CDR3 extends over 16 amino acids. The CDR3 is CASIPSGGLRNQPQHF. CDR3 nucleotides: TGTGCCAGTATTCCCTCCGGAGGTTTGCGCAATCAGCCCCAGCATTTT.

The chain employs TRBV6-1 and TRBJ1-5, with 8 bases fitting TRBD1. The ends lost 0 bases at V and 0 bases at J; junction bases unmatched: 7. Germline lookup yields CDR1 MNHNS and CDR2 SASEGT. The CDR3 contains 18 residues. The CDR3 spells CASSEAGAGGLSNQPQHF. The CDR3 nucleotides read TGTGCCAGCAGTGAAGCTGGGGCAGGGGGCCTTAGCAATCAGCCCCAGCATTTT.

The chain uses TRBV7-6 and TRBJ2-2, with 13 bases aligning to TRBD2. The CDR3 is 17 residues long. Looked up from germline, CDR1 is SGHVS and CDR2 is FNYEAQ. The V segment lost 5 bases and the J segment 7 bases; nucleotides outside the gene matches: 10. The CDR3 nucleotides are TGTGCCAGCAGCCAACCCGAGACTAGCGGGAGGAGCGGGGAGCTGTTTTTT. Translation: CASSQPETSGRSGELFF.

This chain uses TRBV28 with TRBJ1-5; TRBD1 might be the D (5 bases). Germline V gene sequence: CDR1 MDHEN, CDR2 SYDVKM. V shed 3 bases and J shed 1 base, with 16 bases lying between them. CDR3 length equals 17 residues. The CDR3 DNA follows: TGTGCCAGCAGTTTGGGAGGGACTCCCGGGAGCAATCAGCCCCAGCATTTT. This sequence encodes CASSLGGTPGSNQPQHF. Full variable domain (rest looked up from reference TRBV28 and TRBJ1-5): DVKVTQSSRYLVKRTGEKVFLECVQDMDHENMFWYRQDPGLGLRLIYFSYDVKMKEKGDIPEGYSVSREKKERFSLILESASTNQTSMYLCASSLGGTPGSNQPQHFGDGTRLSIL.

The chain joins TRBV7-9 to TRBJ1-1; D ambiguous. V lost 5 bases and J lost 3, with 7 bases in between. The CDR3 totals 12 residues. The germline gives CDR1 SEHNR, CDR2 FQNEAQ (reference sequence). CDR3 in amino acids: CASSRPDTEAFF. Written as DNA, the CDR3 is TGTGCCAGCAGCCGCCCGGACACTGAAGCTTTCTTT.

The chain employs TRBV28 and TRBJ2-1, with 8 bases fitting TRBD1. This CDR3 is built from 13 residues. V lost 8 bases, J lost 10 bases, and 10 bases stayed unmatched. Germline V gene data show CDR1 as MDHEN and CDR2 as SYDVKM. Here the CDR3 reads CASSPTGAQEQFF. The CDR3 coding sequence is TGTGCCAGCTCACCGACAGGGGCGCAAGAGCAGTTCTTC.

The chain carries TRBV18 and TRBJ2-7, with TRBD2 matching over 9 bases. Germline loops: CDR1 KGHSH, CDR2 LQKENI. The CDR3 spans 14 residues. Trimming removed 3 bases from V and 3 bases from J; junction bases left unmatched: 3. The CDR3 sequence is CASSPGTSSYEQYF. Written as DNA, the CDR3 is TGTGCCAGCTCACCCGGGACTAGCAGCTACGAGCAGTACTTC.

This clone showed up just a few times. This rearrangement joins TRBV5-1 to TRBJ2-3; the match to TRBD2 covers 10 bases. The junction had 8 bases not matched to a gene; V was cut back by 4 bases and J by 6 bases. The CDR3 consists of 15 residues. Per germline, CDR1 SGHRS and CDR2 YFSETQ. CDR3 coding DNA: TGCGCCAGCAGCAGGTCTAGCGGGAGTGGTGATACGCAGTATTTT. Translated: CASSRSSGSGDTQYF.

This sequence joins TRBV19 and TRBJ2-1, with D possibly TRBD1 on 5 matching bases. Germline lookup yields CDR1 LNHDA and CDR2 SQIVND (reference sequence). Trimming cost V 7 bases and J 5 bases, with 15 bases left between them. The CDR3 has 14 residues. This CDR3 is CASNIQVQDNEQFF. Here the CDR3 DNA reads TGTGCCAGTAACATACAGGTACAAGACAATGAGCAGTTCTTC.

The chain uses TRBV2 and TRBJ2-3, with 8 bases matching TRBD2. This CDR3 is built from 16 residues. Germline CDR1 SNHLY, CDR2 FYNNEI. V shed 4 bases and J 2 bases; nucleotides not matched to a gene: 8. This CDR3 is CASSVGASGFTDTQYF. CDR3 DNA sequence: TGTGCCAGCAGTGTTGGGGCTAGCGGGTTCACAGATACGCAGTATTTT.

This sequence joins TRBV6-5 and TRBJ1-2; D is ambiguous. Germline V gives CDR1 MNHEY, CDR2 SVGAGI. Deletions cut 5 bases from V and 8 bases from J, with 15 bases between. The CDR3 consists of 13 residues. In DNA, the CDR3 is TGTGCCAGCAGTAGTCAGGAGCGGGTCGGCTACACCTTC. Its protein product is CASSSQERVGYTF.

To note about this clone: The same CDR3 arises from other DNA sequences in this sample as well. V and J are TRBV7-9 and TRBJ1-1; maybe TRBD1 (5 bases). The CDR3 is 13 residues long. Germline V gene data show CDR1 as SEHNR and CDR2 as FQNEAQ (reference sequence). V lost 3 bases to trimming and J lost 5 bases, with 10 bases between them. CDR3 nucleotides: TGTGCCAGCAGCTTTGACAGATGGACTGAAGCTTTCTTT. This gives the protein CASSFDRWTEAFF.

This clone was detected only once. In nucleotides, the CDR3 is TGTGCCAGCTGTCCGGTTAAGAGCTCCTACGAGCAGTACTTC. Translated: CASCPVKSSYEQYF. This sequence joins TRBV7-2 and TRBJ2-7; D unresolved. The CDR3 contains 14 residues. Germline assignment: CDR1 SGHTA and CDR2 FQGNSA. Trimming pared 8 bases from V and 0 bases from J, leaving 14 bases between.

This clone appeared a single time. The V and J genes are TRBV18 and TRBJ2-5, with TRBD1 matching over 9 bases. Trimming at V came to 4 bases and at J to 4 bases, leaving 7 bases not matched to a gene. The CDR3 sequence is 15 residues long. Per germline, CDR1 KGHSH and CDR2 LQKENI. The CDR3 region is CASSLLRDRAETQYF. DNA of the CDR3: TGTGCCAGCTCACTACTACGGGACAGGGCAGAGACCCAGTACTTC. The full variable domain, rest sourced from reference TRBV18 and TRBJ2-5, is NAGVMQNPRHLVRRRGQEARLRCSPMKGHSHVYWYRQLPEEGLKFMVYLQKENIIDESGMPKERFSAEFPKEGPSILRIQQVVRGDSAAYFCASSLLRDRAETQYFGPGTRLLVL.

V gene TRBV11-2 combines with J gene TRBJ1-1; TRBD1 might be the D (5 bases). V dropped 4 bases and J dropped 0 bases, with 9 bases sitting between them. This CDR3 is built from 14 residues. Germline V lookup: CDR1 SGHAT, CDR2 FQNNGV. The CDR3 nucleotides are TGTGCCAGCAGCTCCCAGGGTATGAACACTGAAGCTTTCTTT. As protein: CASSSQGMNTEAFF.

The CDR3 nucleotides read TGTGCCAGCAGCTCCCGACTAGCGGGAGCCCTAACCTACGAGCAGTACTTC. Amino acid sequence: CASSSRLAGALTYEQYF. This rearrangement joins TRBV7-2 to TRBJ2-7, with 12 bases aligning to TRBD2. The V gene's germline CDR1 is SGHTA and CDR2 FQGNSA. The CDR3 consists of 17 residues. The J segment lost 2 bases and the V segment lost 4 bases, leaving 9 bases of the junction unmatched.